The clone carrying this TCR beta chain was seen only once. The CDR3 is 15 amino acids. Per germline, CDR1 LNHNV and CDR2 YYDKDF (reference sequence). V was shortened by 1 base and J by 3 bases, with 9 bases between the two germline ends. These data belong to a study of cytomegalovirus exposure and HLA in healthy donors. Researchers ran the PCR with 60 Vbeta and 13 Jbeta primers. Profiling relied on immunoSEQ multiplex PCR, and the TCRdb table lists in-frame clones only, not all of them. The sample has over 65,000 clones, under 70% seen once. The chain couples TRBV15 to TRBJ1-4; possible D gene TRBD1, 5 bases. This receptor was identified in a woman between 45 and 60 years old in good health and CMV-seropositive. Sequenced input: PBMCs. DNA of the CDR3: TGTGCCACCAGCAGAGCGCGGGGACCTAATGAAAAACTGTTTTTT. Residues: CATSRARGPNEKLFF.